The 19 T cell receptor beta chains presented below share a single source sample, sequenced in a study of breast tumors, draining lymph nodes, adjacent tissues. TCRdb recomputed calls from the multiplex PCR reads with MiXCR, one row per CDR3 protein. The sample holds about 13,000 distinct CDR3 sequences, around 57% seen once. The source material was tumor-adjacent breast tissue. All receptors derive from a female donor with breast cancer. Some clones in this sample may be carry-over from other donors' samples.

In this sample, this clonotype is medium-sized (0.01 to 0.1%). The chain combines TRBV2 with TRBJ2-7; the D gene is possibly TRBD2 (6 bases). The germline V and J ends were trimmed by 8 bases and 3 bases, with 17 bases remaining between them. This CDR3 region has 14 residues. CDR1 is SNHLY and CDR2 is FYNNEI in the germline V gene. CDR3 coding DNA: TGTGCCAGCCGGGCGACGGAAGCGGGCTACGAGCAGTACTTC. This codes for CASRATEAGYEQYF.

The CDR3, as DNA: TGTGCCAGCAGCTTAGCTACCTCCTACGAGCAGTACTTC. Translating it yields CASSLATSYEQYF. V usage is TRBV7-8 and J usage is TRBJ2-7, with D uncertain. CDR3 length: 13 residues. Germline values: CDR1 SGHVS, CDR2 FQNEAQ. Trimming removed 0 bases from V and 0 bases from J, with 3 bases in between.

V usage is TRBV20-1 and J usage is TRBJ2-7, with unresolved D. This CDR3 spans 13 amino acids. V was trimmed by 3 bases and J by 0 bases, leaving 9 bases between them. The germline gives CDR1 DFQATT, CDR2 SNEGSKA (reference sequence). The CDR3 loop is CSARSESSYEQYF. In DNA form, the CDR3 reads TGCAGTGCTAGGTCCGAAAGCTCCTACGAGCAGTACTTC.

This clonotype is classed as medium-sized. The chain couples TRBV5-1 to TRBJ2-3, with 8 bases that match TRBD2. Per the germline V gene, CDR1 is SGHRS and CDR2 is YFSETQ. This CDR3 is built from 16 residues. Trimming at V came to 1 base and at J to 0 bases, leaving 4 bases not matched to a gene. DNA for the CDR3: TGCGCCAGCAGCTTGAACGGGAGGGCCAGCACAGATACGCAGTATTTT. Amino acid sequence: CASSLNGRASTDTQYF.

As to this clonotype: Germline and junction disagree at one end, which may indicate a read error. The CDR3 reads CSATFTNGYTF. In DNA form, the CDR3 reads TGCAGTGCCACCTTCACAAACGGCTACACTTTC. This chain links TRBV20-1 with TRBJ1-2; D not resolved. Germline V gene sequence: CDR1 DFQATT, CDR2 SNEGSKA (reference sequence). The CDR3 extends over 11 amino acids.

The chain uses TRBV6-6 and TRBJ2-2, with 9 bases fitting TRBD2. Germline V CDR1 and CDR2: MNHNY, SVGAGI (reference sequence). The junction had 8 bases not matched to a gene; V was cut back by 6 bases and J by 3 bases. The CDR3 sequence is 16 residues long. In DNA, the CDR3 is TGTGCCAGCAGCCATATAGCGGGAGAGTACACCGGGGAGCTGTTTTTT. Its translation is CASSHIAGEYTGELFF.

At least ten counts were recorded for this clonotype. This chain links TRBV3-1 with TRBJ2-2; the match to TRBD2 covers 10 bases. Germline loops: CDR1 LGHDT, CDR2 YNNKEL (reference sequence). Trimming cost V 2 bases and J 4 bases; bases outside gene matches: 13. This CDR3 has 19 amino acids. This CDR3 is CASSQKGLAYPTVTGELFF. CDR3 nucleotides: TGTGCCAGCAGCCAAAAGGGACTAGCGTATCCAACAGTCACCGGGGAGCTGTTTTTT.

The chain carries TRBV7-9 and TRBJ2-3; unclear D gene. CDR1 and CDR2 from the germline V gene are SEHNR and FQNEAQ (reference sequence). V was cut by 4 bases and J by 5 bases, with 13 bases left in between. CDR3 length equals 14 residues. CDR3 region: CASSSSVGVDTQYF. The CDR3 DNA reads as TGTGCCAGCAGCTCCTCCGTGGGTGTAGATACGCAGTATTTT.

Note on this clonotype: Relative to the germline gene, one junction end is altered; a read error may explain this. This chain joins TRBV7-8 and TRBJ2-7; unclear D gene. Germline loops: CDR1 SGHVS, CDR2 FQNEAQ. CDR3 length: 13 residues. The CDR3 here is CARVSRSSYGQYF. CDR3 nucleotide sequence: TGTGCTAGAGTTTCCAGGTCCTCCTACGGGCAGTACTTC.

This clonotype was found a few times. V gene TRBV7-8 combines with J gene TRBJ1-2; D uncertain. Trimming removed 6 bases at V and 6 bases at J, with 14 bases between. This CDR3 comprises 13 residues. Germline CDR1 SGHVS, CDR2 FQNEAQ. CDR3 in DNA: TGTGCCAGCAGAATACCGGGGAGGGATGGCTACACCTTC. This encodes CASRIPGRDGYTF.

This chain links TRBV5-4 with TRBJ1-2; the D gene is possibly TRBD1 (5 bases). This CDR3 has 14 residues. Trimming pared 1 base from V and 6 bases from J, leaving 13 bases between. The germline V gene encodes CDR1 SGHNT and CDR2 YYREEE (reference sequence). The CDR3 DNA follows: TGTGCCAGCAGCTTGTCTACCTTGGGACATGGCTACACCTTC. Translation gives CASSLSTLGHGYTF. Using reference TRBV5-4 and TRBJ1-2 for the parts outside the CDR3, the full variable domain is ETGVTQSPTHLIKTRGQQVTLRCSSQSGHNTVSWYQQALGQGPQFIFQYYREEENGRGNFPPRFSGLQFPNYSSELNVNALELDDSALYLCASSLSTLGHGYTFGSGTRLTVV.

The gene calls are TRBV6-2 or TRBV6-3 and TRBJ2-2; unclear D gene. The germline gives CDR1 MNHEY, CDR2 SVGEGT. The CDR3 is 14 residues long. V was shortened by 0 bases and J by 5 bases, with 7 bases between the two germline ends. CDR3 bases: TGTGCCAGCAGTTACTCAAGAGAAACCGGGGAGCTGTTTTTT. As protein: CASSYSRETGELFF.

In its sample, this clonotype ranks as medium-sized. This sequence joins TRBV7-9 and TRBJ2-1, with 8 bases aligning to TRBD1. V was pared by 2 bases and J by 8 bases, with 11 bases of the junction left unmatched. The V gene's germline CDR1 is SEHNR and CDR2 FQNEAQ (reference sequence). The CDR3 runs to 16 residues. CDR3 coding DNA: TGTGCCAGCAGCTTAATTGGACAGGGAGCCAGCGATGAGCAGTTCTTC. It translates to CASSLIGQGASDEQFF.

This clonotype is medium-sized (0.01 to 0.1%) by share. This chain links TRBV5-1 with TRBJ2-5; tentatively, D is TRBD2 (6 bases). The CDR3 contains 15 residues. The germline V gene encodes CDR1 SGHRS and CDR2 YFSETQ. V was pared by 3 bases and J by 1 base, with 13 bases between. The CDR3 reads CASSSVAGIQETQYF. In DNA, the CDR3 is TGCGCCAGCAGCTCCGTTGCGGGGATCCAAGAGACCCAGTACTTC.

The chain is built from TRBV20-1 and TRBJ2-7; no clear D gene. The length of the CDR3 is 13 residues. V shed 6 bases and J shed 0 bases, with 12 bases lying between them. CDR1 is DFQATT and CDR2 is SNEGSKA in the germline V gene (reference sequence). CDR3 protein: CSAQGRPSYEQYF. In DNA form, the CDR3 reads TGCAGTGCCCAAGGACGGCCCTCCTACGAGCAGTACTTC.

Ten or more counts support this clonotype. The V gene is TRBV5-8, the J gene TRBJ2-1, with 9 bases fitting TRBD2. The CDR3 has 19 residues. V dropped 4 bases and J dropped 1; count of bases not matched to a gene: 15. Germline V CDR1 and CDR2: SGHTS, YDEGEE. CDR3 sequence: CASSPLGPAGGSSYNEQFF. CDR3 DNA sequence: TGTGCCAGCAGCCCCCTGGGTCCAGCGGGGGGATCTTCCTACAATGAGCAGTTCTTC.

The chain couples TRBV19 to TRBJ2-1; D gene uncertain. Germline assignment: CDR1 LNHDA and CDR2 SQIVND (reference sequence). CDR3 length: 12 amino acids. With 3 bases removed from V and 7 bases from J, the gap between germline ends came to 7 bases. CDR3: CASSMMGNEQFF. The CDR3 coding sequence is TGTGCCAGTAGTATGATGGGTAATGAGCAGTTCTTC.

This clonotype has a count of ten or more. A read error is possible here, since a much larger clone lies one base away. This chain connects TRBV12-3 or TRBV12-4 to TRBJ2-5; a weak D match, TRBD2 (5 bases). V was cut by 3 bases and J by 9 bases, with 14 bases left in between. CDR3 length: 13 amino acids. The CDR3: CASSFSGVEAQYF. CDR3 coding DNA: TGTGCCAGCAGTTTCAGTGGGGTGGAGGCCCAGTACTTC.

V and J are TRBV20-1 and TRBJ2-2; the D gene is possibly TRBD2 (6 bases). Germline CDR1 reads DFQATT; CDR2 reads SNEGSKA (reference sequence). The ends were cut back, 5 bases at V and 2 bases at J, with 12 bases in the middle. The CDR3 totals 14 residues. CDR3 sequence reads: CSASGTSNTGELFF. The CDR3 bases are TGCAGTGCTTCCGGGACTTCTAACACCGGGGAGCTGTTTTTT.